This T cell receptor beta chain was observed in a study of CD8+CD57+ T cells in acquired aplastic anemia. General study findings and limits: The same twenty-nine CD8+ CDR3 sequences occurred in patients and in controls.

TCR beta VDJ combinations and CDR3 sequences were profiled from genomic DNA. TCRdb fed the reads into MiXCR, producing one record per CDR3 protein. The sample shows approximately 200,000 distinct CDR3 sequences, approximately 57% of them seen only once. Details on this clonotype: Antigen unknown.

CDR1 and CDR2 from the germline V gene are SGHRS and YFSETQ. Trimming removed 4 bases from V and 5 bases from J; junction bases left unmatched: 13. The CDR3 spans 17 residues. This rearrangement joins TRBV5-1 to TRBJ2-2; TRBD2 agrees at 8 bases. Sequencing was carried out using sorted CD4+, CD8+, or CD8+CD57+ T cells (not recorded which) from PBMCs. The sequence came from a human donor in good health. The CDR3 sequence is CASSRRVAGGSTGELFF. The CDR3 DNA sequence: TGCGCCAGCAGCCGTCGTGTCGCGGGGGGCTCTACCGGGGAGCTGTTTTTT. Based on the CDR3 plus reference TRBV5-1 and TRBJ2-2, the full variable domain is KAGVTQTPRYLIKTRGQQVTLSCSPISGHRSVSWYQQTPGQGLQFLFEYFSETQRNKGNFPGRFSGRQFSNSRSEMNVSTLELGDSALYLCASSRRVAGGSTGELFFGEGSRLTVL.